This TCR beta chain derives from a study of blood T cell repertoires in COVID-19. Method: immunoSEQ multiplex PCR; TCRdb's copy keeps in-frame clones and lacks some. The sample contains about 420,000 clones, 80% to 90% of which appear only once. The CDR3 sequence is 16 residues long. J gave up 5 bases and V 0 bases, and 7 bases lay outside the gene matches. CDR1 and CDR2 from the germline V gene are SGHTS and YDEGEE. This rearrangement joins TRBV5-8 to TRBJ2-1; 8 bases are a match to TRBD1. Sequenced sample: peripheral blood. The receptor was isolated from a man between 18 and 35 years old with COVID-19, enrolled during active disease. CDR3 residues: CASSLEGRGRNNEQFF. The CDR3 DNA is TGTGCCAGCAGCTTGGAGGGCAGGGGGCGGAACAATGAGCAGTTCTTC.